This T cell receptor beta chain originates from a study of blood T cell repertoires in COVID-19. On the study more broadly: Samples came from the United States, Italy and Spain, spanning acute and convalescent COVID-19. In each case, the material was cDNA or gDNA derived from T cells, B-cell-depleted T cells, or PBMCs.

Per the authors' pipeline: It was from reference gene primer amplification that nucleated cell counts were estimated. Repertoires were generated with immunoSEQ multiplex PCR, while TCRdb's copy carries only in-frame clones and drops some. The V and J calls and clone size were taken over from that table, and D and trimming were inferred from the DNA. This table holds approximately 150,000 clones, around 91% found once. Germline assignment: CDR1 MNHEY and CDR2 SMNVEV (reference sequence). V gave up 6 bases and J gave up 4 bases; unmatched junction bases: 30. The CDR3 totals 22 residues. This sequence originates from a woman aged 55-70 years with active COVID-19. This chain joins TRBV27 and TRBJ2-1, with TRBD1 identical over 7 bases. The sequencing input was peripheral blood. The CDR3 loop reads CASRPRVGHQPGGKQGYNEQFF. CDR3 bases: TGTGCCAGCAGGCCCAGAGTGGGCCACCAGCCAGGGGGTAAGCAGGGGTACAATGAGCAGTTCTTC.